These 14 T cell receptor beta chains were sequenced from one sample in a study of cytomegalovirus exposure and HLA in healthy donors. Amplification used 60 Vbeta primers and 13 Jbeta primers. Clones were read by immunoSEQ multiplex PCR, and TCRdb kept only the in-frame ones, dropping some. Of roughly 150,000 clones in the sample, approximately 80% were seen once. The specimen was PBMCs. The receptors were sampled from a male donor in good health and CMV-seronegative.

The DNA of the CDR3 is TGTGCCAGCAGTTCTCCAGGTTTGGGCTATGGCTACACCTTC. Amino acid sequence: CASSSPGLGYGYTF. The genes are TRBV6-5 and TRBJ1-2, with D hard to call. Trimming removed 4 bases at V and 4 bases at J, with 13 bases between. The CDR3 extends over 14 amino acids. CDR1 is MNHEY, CDR2 SVGAGI, per germline.

As to this clone: Mismatch with germline at one junction end may stem from a read error. The chain uses TRBV7-7 and TRBJ2-2; unclear D gene. CDR1 and CDR2 (germline): SSHAT, FNYEAQ (reference sequence). This CDR3 spans 14 amino acids. The DNA of the CDR3 is TGTGCTAGCAGCTTAGCTTCAGGAACCGGGGAGCTGTTTTTT. It yields the protein CASSLASGTGELFF.

The chain employs TRBV27 and TRBJ1-5, with D possibly being TRBD1 (6 bases). The CDR3 runs to 13 residues. Germline values: CDR1 MNHEY, CDR2 SMNVEV (reference sequence). V lost 4 bases to trimming and J lost 5 bases, with 9 bases between them. The CDR3 is CASSWGLHQPQHF. The CDR3 bases are TGTGCCAGCAGTTGGGGGCTGCATCAGCCCCAGCATTTT.

The rearrangement links TRBV7-2 to TRBJ1-1, with a weak D call TRBD1 (5 bases). The CDR3 spans 12 residues. CDR1 is SGHTA, CDR2 FQGNSA, per germline. The V end lost 1 base, the J end lost 10 bases, and 10 bases lay between the germline ends. The CDR3 loop is CASSLGGWGAFF. The CDR3 DNA is TGTGCCAGCAGCTTAGGGGGCTGGGGAGCTTTCTTT.

This chain joins TRBV7-9 and TRBJ2-2; D possibly corresponds to TRBD2 (6 bases). This CDR3 spans 15 amino acids. Trimming removed 2 bases at V and 1 base at J, with 8 bases between. Germline lookup yields CDR1 SEHNR and CDR2 FQNEAQ (reference sequence). The CDR3 DNA follows: TGTGCCAGCAGCTTACACGGGGGGAACACCGGGGAGCTGTTTTTT. Translating it yields CASSLHGGNTGELFF.

This clone has just one count. The J gene is TRBJ1-1, the V gene TRBV7-2; D is possibly TRBD1 (5 bases). The CDR3 sequence is 11 residues long. V was shortened by 2 bases and J by 11 bases, with 9 bases between the two germline ends. CDR1 SGHTA and CDR2 FQGNSA come from the germline V gene. The CDR3 reads CASSLSGRAFF. In DNA form, the CDR3 reads TGTGCCAGCAGCTTATCAGGGCGGGCTTTCTTT. The full variable domain, its missing parts supplied by reference TRBV7-2 and TRBJ1-1, is GAGVSQSPSNKVTEKGKDVELRCDPISGHTALYWYRQSLGQGLEFLIYFQGNSAPDKSGLPSDRFSAERTGGSVSTLTIQRTQQEDSAVYLCASSLSGRAFFGQGTRLTVV.

The chain employs TRBV7-2 and TRBJ1-4; D is ambiguous. In germline, CDR1 is SGHTA, CDR2 FQGNSA. The V and J ends lost 0 bases and 8 bases respectively, with 7 bases between them. This CDR3 has 13 residues. The CDR3 DNA follows: TGTGCCAGCAGCTTAGCCCGGGAGGAAAAACTGTTTTTT. Protein product: CASSLAREEKLFF.

The genes are TRBV10-3 and TRBJ1-1, with 9 bases identical to TRBD1. V lost 4 bases and J lost 2; bases outside the gene matches: 5. Germline CDR1 is ENHRY and CDR2 is SYGVKD. The length of the CDR3 is 15 residues. The CDR3 sequence is CAISGRGQGNTEAFF. The CDR3 coding sequence is TGTGCCATCAGTGGGAGGGGACAGGGTAACACTGAAGCTTTCTTT.

This sequence joins TRBV28 and TRBJ1-2, with D uncertain. Between the trimmed V and J ends, which lost 3 bases and 8 bases, there was a span of 10 bases. Germline-derived CDR1 and CDR2 are MDHEN and SYDVKM. The CDR3 is 12 amino acids. CDR3 sequence reads: CASSFRVYGYTF. CDR3 nucleotides: TGTGCCAGCAGTTTCCGGGTATACGGCTACACCTTC.

V is TRBV7-2 and J is TRBJ2-2; D remains unclear. V gave up 4 bases and J gave up 7 bases, with 16 bases separating them. From germline, CDR1 is SGHTA and CDR2 FQGNSA. The CDR3 extends over 15 amino acids. CDR3 DNA sequence: TGTGCCAGCAGCTCAGACCCCAGCGTTAGCGGGGAGCTGTTTTTT. Its translation: CASSSDPSVSGELFF.

The chain carries TRBV18 and TRBJ2-1; 7 nucleotides line up with TRBD1. The CDR3 runs 15 residues. The V and J ends lost 4 bases and 4 bases, in that order; junction bases with no gene match: 7. CDR1 and CDR2 (germline): KGHSH, LQKENI. CDR3 region: CASSRPGQQYNEQFF. Here the CDR3 DNA reads TGTGCCAGCTCACGACCGGGACAGCAATACAATGAGCAGTTCTTC.

The chain joins TRBV6-6 to TRBJ2-1, with 7 nucleotides matching TRBD2. Germline-derived CDR1 and CDR2 are MNHNY and SVGAGI (reference sequence). The CDR3 runs to 11 residues. Trimming took 6 bases from V and 7 from J; bases not matched to a gene: 0. The CDR3 sequence: CASSGGNEQFF. In DNA form, the CDR3 reads TGTGCCAGCAGCGGGGGGAATGAGCAGTTCTTC.

The chain carries TRBV9 and TRBJ2-7; 13 nucleotides line up with TRBD2. This CDR3 has 15 amino acids. V lost 3 bases to trimming and J lost 2 bases; unmatched junction nucleotides: 2. The germline gives CDR1 SGDLS, CDR2 YYNGEE. CDR3 amino acids: CASSEGTSGTYEQYF. The CDR3 DNA reads TGTGCCAGCAGCGAGGGGACTAGCGGGACCTACGAGCAGTACTTC.

The chain has TRBV6-5 and TRBJ2-5; D may be TRBD2 (6 bases). The germline V and J ends were trimmed by 2 bases and 0 bases, with 10 bases remaining between them. Germline-derived CDR1 and CDR2 are MNHEY and SVGAGI. This CDR3 contains 15 residues. CDR3 sequence reads: CASSYAGGDQETQYF. The CDR3 DNA reads as TGTGCCAGCAGTTACGCCGGAGGGGACCAAGAGACCCAGTACTTC.